This T cell receptor beta chain was captured in a study of Ad26.COV2.S vaccination and SARS-CoV-2 variants. The germline gives CDR1 SNHLY, CDR2 FYNNEI. The V segment lost 6 bases and the J segment 3 bases; nucleotides outside the gene matches: 7. The CDR3 loop spans 14 amino acids. This sample's treatment: around 19 received Ad26.COV2.S at low or high dose, single or two shots; 5 received placebo; per-sample allocation not given. Collection of samples fell on day 63 after the first vaccine or placebo injection. This clone was counted a single time. Its antigen is not identified. Broader study findings: People who got the vaccine had more spike-specific TCR breadth than people who got placebo.

Assay: immunoSEQ multiplex PCR; the TCRdb copy retains only in-frame clones and omits some. The sample has some 320,000 clones, 85% to 90% seen once. The V gene is TRBV2, the J gene TRBJ2-7; 8 positions match TRBD2. This specimen consisted of peripheral blood, obtained in a trial of Ad26.COV2.S vaccine versus placebo. The sequence was collected from a person between 18 and 65 years old who received the Ad26.COV2.S COVID-19 vaccine or a placebo. CDR3 sequence (DNA): TGTGCCAGCAGGGGAAAGCGGGGGATCTACGAGCAGTACTTC. This gives the protein CASRGKRGIYEQYF.